This TCR beta chain came from a study of blood T cell repertoires in COVID-19. Study information: Italy, Spain and the United States were the sources of the convalescent and acute COVID-19 samples. PBMCs, B-cell-depleted T cells, or T cells were the source of the cDNA or gDNA that made up the material.

The CDR3 loop spans 14 amino acids. Per germline, CDR1 LNHNV and CDR2 YYDKDF (reference sequence). The ends lost 8 bases at V and 3 bases at J; junction bases unmatched: 8. Per the original methods: How many nucleated cells were present was estimated from reference gene primer amplification. Here immunoSEQ multiplex PCR was the method, and the copy in TCRdb shows in-frame clones only, minus some. The V and J calls and clone size come from that table; D and trimming were worked out from the DNA. The table shows some 110,000 clones, with approximately 86% occurring only once. The rearrangement uses TRBV15 and TRBJ1-2, with 8 bases that match TRBD1. What was sequenced was peripheral blood. The source of this sequence is a man aged 40-50 years with acute or convalescent COVID-19. The CDR3 bases are TGTGCCACCGTCAGGGACAGGAACCACTATGGCTACACCTTC. This codes for CATVRDRNHYGYTF. The full variable domain, completed using reference TRBV15 and TRBJ1-2, is DAMVIQNPRYQVTQFGKPVTLSCSQTLNHNVMYWYQQKSSQAPKLLFHYYDKDFNNEADTPDNFQSRRPNTSFCFLDIRSPGLGDTAMYLCATVRDRNHYGYTFGSGTRLTVV.